This T cell receptor (beta chain) was captured in a study of T-cell reconstitution after alpha-beta-depleted transplantation in children. J gave up 1 base and V 6 bases, and 3 bases lay outside the gene matches. The CDR3 loop spans 14 amino acids. A library of TCRbeta sequences, prepared with unique molecular identifiers, was generated. TCRdb re-analysed the PCR reads in MiXCR, keeping a single row per CDR3 protein. The data contain about 600,000 distinct CDR3 sequences, 13% of them singletons. Study-wide findings and caveats: T-cell numbers and diversity, one year after transplant, stemmed largely from T cells that were newly produced.

In this sample, this clonotype turned up many times. What it recognizes is unknown. This chain joins TRBV12-3 or TRBV12-4 and TRBJ2-1; 7 bases agree with TRBD2. This sequence originates from a male patient between 10 and 17 years old who had a stem cell transplant for acute myeloid leukemia, so the T cells may come from the graft donor. Specimen: PBMCs, mostly from graft donor cells, collected 360 days after TCRalphabeta/CD19-depleted stem cell transplant. The CDR3: CASRRELSYNEQFF. The CDR3 DNA reads as TGTGCCAGCAGGCGGGAGTTGTCCTACAATGAGCAGTTCTTC.